This paragraph reports one T cell receptor beta chain. What it recognizes is unknown. This sample was taken from a study of OX40 agonist ivuxolimab in advanced cancers. About the research overall: Cohort: roughly 79% men, mean age around 61, aged about 20 to 79. Partial responses were achieved by three patients: one hepatocellular carcinoma, two cutaneous melanoma.

General study points: Clonal expansion by week 6 occurred in CD4+ and CD8+ blood T cells (at 0.1 to 3.0 mg/kg).

TCRdb keeps only in-frame clones here, not all; method: immunoSEQ multiplex PCR. Of some 70,000 clones in the sample, roughly 84% were seen once. The germline V and J ends were trimmed by 0 bases and 1 base, with 5 bases remaining between them. Germline V CDR1 and CDR2: SGHRS, YFSETQ. The CDR3 contains 15 residues. This TCR was recovered from an adult with an advanced solid tumor such as melanoma, head and neck, liver or kidney cancer. Sequencing used CD4+ or CD8+ T cells sorted from blood, obtained in a trial of the OX40 agonist ivuxolimab. This chain links TRBV5-1 with TRBJ2-6; D is ambiguous. The CDR3 DNA follows: TGCGCCAGCAGCTTGGGTGGATCTGGGGCCAACGTCCTGACTTTC. It specifies CASSLGGSGANVLTF. The variable domain in full, with the rest retrieved from reference TRBV5-1 and TRBJ2-6, is KAGVTQTPRYLIKTRGQQVTLSCSPISGHRSVSWYQQTPGQGLQFLFEYFSETQRNKGNFPGRFSGRQFSNSRSEMNVSTLELGDSALYLCASSLGGSGANVLTFGAGSRLTVL.